This is a list of T cell receptor beta chains from one sample in a study of cytomegalovirus exposure and HLA in healthy donors. Some clones are missing from TCRdb's copy, which holds only in-frame ones; the method was immunoSEQ multiplex PCR. The sample comprises 95,000 to 150,000 clones, over 60% of which are singletons, and under 5.5% rests with the top ten. Sequencing was done on a sample of PBMCs. Source of these receptors: a man aged 55 to 70 in good health and CMV-seropositive. Both conserved end residues are part of each CDR3. The D gene is left open where the match is weak. Clone size appears in some rows only: once, few, many, or a class for an expanded clone.

>TRBV15|TRBJ2-3|14|-|TRBD1
TGTGCCACCAGCAGCCGACAGGGGGCAGATACGCAGTATTTT
CATSSRQGADTQYF
>TRBV2|TRBJ1-5|14|-|-
TGTGCCAGCAGCAAAAGCGGGTTGCATCAGCCCCAGCATTTT
CASSKSGLHQPQHF
>TRBV9|TRBJ2-3|17|-|TRBD1
TGTGCCAGCAGCGTAGGGATACCAGGGGGCTGGGGAGATACGCAGTATTTT
CASSVGIPGGWGDTQYF
>TRBV5-8|TRBJ2-7|15|-|TRBD1
TGTGCCAGCAGGAACGACAGGGAATACCCTTTAAAGCAGTACTTC
CASRNDREYPLKQYF
>TRBV28|TRBJ1-5|13|few|-
TGTGCCAGCAAGTCCTACAGCAATCAGCCCCAGCATTTT
CASKSYSNQPQHF
>TRBV7-9|TRBJ1-5|15|-|TRBD1
TGTGCCAGCAGCCCCCAAGACAGGGGGGGTCAGCCCCAGCATTTT
CASSPQDRGGQPQHF
>TRBV27|TRBJ1-1|14|-|-
TGTGCCAGCAGGGGCTGGGGGGTGAACACTGAAGCTTTCTTT
CASRGWGVNTEAFF
>TRBV27|TRBJ1-1|14|-|TRBD1
TGTGCCAGCAGTCGACAGGGTGTGAACACTGAAGCTTTCTTT
CASSRQGVNTEAFF
>TRBV28|TRBJ2-7|10|-|-
TGTGCCAGCAGTCTCAGGGAGCAGTACTTC
CASSLREQYF
>TRBV4-2|TRBJ1-2|15|-|-
TGTGCCAGCAGCCAAGACGACCGGGGGAACTATGGCTACACCTTC
CASSQDDRGNYGYTF
>TRBV19|TRBJ1-5|15|few|-
TGTGCCAGTAGACCGCGCCCCAATAGCAATCAGCCCCAGCATTTT
CASRPRPNSNQPQHF
>TRBV29-1|TRBJ1-3|15|-|TRBD1
TGCAGCGCGGGGGGACAGGCGATCTCTGGAAACACCATATATTTT
CSAGGQAISGNTIYF
>TRBV9|TRBJ1-3|15|-|-
TGTGCCAGCAGCTTTTCCTGGTACACAGGAAACACCATATATTTT
CASSFSWYTGNTIYF
>TRBV18|TRBJ1-1|16|once|TRBD1
TGTGCCAGCTCACCACCCAGGACAGGGGTTAACACTGAAGCTTTCTTT
CASSPPRTGVNTEAFF
>TRBV28|TRBJ1-5|14|few|-
TGTGCCAGCAGGGCACAGGGTGACAATCAGCCCCAGCATTTT
CASRAQGDNQPQHF
>TRBV7-2|TRBJ2-5|15|once|TRBD2
TGTGCCAGCAGCTTACCCGTAGCGGGGGCCGAGACCCAGTACTTC
CASSLPVAGAETQYF
>TRBV18|TRBJ1-5|14|-|-
TGTGCCAGCTCAGAAGGACAGACCAATCAGCCCCAGCATTTT
CASSEGQTNQPQHF
>TRBV6-9|TRBJ2-7|12|-|TRBD1
TGTCAGAAGGACAGGGTCACCTACGAGCAGTACTTC
CQKDRVTYEQYF
>TRBV30|TRBJ2-5|12|once|-
TGTGCCTGGAGTGTGGGGCGAGAGACCCAGTACTTC
CAWSVGRETQYF
>TRBV5-1|TRBJ2-5|15|few|-
TGCGCCAGCAGCTTTTCAGGGACACCTCAAGAGACCCAGTACTTC
CASSFSGTPQETQYF
>TRBV29-1|TRBJ1-2|11|-|-
TGCAGCGTTGATAGCGACTATGGCTACACCTTC
CSVDSDYGYTF
>TRBV5-1|TRBJ2-7|16|-|TRBD1
TGCGCCAGCAGCCCCCAGACAGGGACGAATACTTACGAGCAGTACTTC
CASSPQTGTNTYEQYF
>TRBV4-1|TRBJ2-3|15|few|TRBD1
TGCGCCAGCAGCCTGACAGGGGGTTCAGCAGATACGCAGTATTTT
CASSLTGGSADTQYF
>TRBV28|TRBJ1-2|15|-|TRBD1
TGTGCCAGCAGTCCGAGTACAGGGGTCGACTATGGCTACACCTTC
CASSPSTGVDYGYTF
>TRBV19|TRBJ1-5|16|-|TRBD1
TGTGCCAGTAGTGAGTCAGGCAGGGGGTTCGATCAGCCCCAGCATTTT
CASSESGRGFDQPQHF
>TRBV7-9|TRBJ1-5|14|-|-
TGTGCCAGCAGCACGCTGACAGGCGATCAGCCCCAGCATTTT
CASSTLTGDQPQHF
>TRBV21-1|TRBJ1-4|14|-|-
TGTGCCAGCAGCAAACTCGCAACTAATGAAAAACTGTTTTTT
CASSKLATNEKLFF
>TRBV6-6|TRBJ2-7|15|-|-
TGTGCCAGCAGTTACGCGGCGGGAACAGCCTACGAGCAGTACTTC
CASSYAAGTAYEQYF
>TRBV6-6|TRBJ2-7|14|few|TRBD1
TGTGCCAGCGAGCCCGGGACAGGGTTCTACGAGCAGTACTTC
CASEPGTGFYEQYF
>TRBV30|TRBJ1-2|12|-|-
TGTGCCTGGATTGGAGACAGATCCGGCTACACCTTC
CAWIGDRSGYTF
>TRBV7-8|TRBJ1-6|14|-|-
TGTGCCAGCAGCTACAGGGTGGAAGATTCACCCCTCCACTTT
CASSYRVEDSPLHF
>TRBV7-9|TRBJ1-1|16|-|TRBD1
TGTGCCAGCAGCTTAGCGGCCGGGACAGGGGGCACTGAAGCTTTCTTT
CASSLAAGTGGTEAFF
>TRBV6-1|TRBJ2-7|14|-|TRBD1
TGTGCCAGCAGGAAAGGACAGGTTGCCTACGAGCAGTACTTC
CASRKGQVAYEQYF
>TRBV28|TRBJ2-4|16|-|TRBD2
TGTGCCAGCAGTTTTCATTCGCGGGGGGGCAAAAACATTCAGTACTTC
CASSFHSRGGKNIQYF
>TRBV29-1|TRBJ2-1|14|-|-
TGCAGCGTTGGCGGGGCTTACTACCCCAATGAGCAGTTCTTC
CSVGGAYYPNEQFF
>TRBV28|TRBJ2-5|14|-|-
TGTGCCAGCAGTTCGAACCGGGACACGGGGACCCAGTACTTC
CASSSNRDTGTQYF
>TRBV29-1|TRBJ2-1|14|-|TRBD2
TGCAGCGTTGATTTCAGCGGGGTTAACAATGAGCAGTTCTTC
CSVDFSGVNNEQFF
>TRBV18|TRBJ2-2|14|-|-
TGTGCCAGCTCGCCGCAGGCGAACACCGGGGAGCTGTTTTTT
CASSPQANTGELFF
>TRBV6-1|TRBJ2-5|14|-|TRBD2
TGTGCCAGCAGTGAAGGTTGGGGAGGGGAGACCCAGTACTTC
CASSEGWGGETQYF
>TRBV5-1|TRBJ2-4|16|few|-
TGCGCCAGCAGCTTGGGGGAGCGATTCGCCAAAAACATTCAGTACTTC
CASSLGERFAKNIQYF
>TRBV27|TRBJ2-7|16|-|-
TGTGCCAGCAGTACGCGACAGGTCAGGGTTCCCTACGAGCAGTACTTC
CASSTRQVRVPYEQYF
>TRBV19|TRBJ2-1|15|-|-
TGTGCCAGTAGCGGCGATAGCGCCTCCTACAATGAGCAGTTCTTC
CASSGDSASYNEQFF
>TRBV21-1|TRBJ1-3|19|-|-
TGTGCCAGCAGCAAATCGGATCCCGGGACAGTAAACTCTGGAAACACCATATATTTT
CASSKSDPGTVNSGNTIYF
>TRBV6-1|TRBJ2-3|16|few|TRBD1
TGTGCCAGCAGTGAAAAGTTGGGACAGGGCACAGATACGCAGTATTTT
CASSEKLGQGTDTQYF
>TRBV6-4|TRBJ1-2|15|-|TRBD1
TGTGCCAGCAGTGATTGGGCTGACAGGGACTATGGCTACACCTTC
CASSDWADRDYGYTF
>TRBV30|TRBJ2-4|15|-|-
TGTGCCTGGAGTGTACGAGGGCTGGGGGGAAACATTCAGTACTTC
CAWSVRGLGGNIQYF
>TRBV5-1|TRBJ2-5|13|-|-
TGCGCCAGCAGCTTGATGGCTCAAGAGACCCAGTACTTC
CASSLMAQETQYF
>TRBV6-5|TRBJ2-7|14|-|TRBD2
TGTGCCAGTGGGAGGGACCGCAACTCCTACGAGCAGTACTTC
CASGRDRNSYEQYF